These 5 T cell receptor beta chains came from one sample sequenced in a study of spatial heterogeneity in lung cancer. One entry per CDR3 protein, called by TCRdb with MiXCR from the 5' RACE reads. The sample carries 4,500 to 6,500 distinct CDR3 sequences, about 4.9% recorded once. This sample's time point: sample taken at primary tumor resection. What these receptors recognize is not known. Notes on the study in general: Counts that tracked tumor mutation counts were those of expanded intratumoral alpha and beta TCRs.

The specimen was lung tumor tissue, collected at surgery. These receptors were taken from a male donor with early-stage non-small cell lung cancer.

This clonotype was counted ten times or more. Since the library was made to target alpha chains, this beta chain is a stray read and its abundance is not meaningful. The rearrangement uses TRBV29-1 and TRBJ2-1, with TRBD2 identical over 10 bases. V was clipped by 7 bases and J by 7 bases; unmatched bases: 7. CDR1 and CDR2 (germline): SQVTM, ANQGSEA. The CDR3 extends over 13 amino acids. In nucleotides, the CDR3 is TGCAGCGGGAGCGGGGGGGCTTTAAATGAGCAGTTCTTC. Amino acid sequence: CSGSGGALNEQFF.

This clonotype occurred many times. This beta chain turned up in a library designed for alpha chains; as an off-target read, its abundance says little. For the CDR3, the DNA is TGTGCCAGCAGTCGCGACGCGGGACAGGGAGAAGAGACCCAGTACTTC. This encodes CASSRDAGQGEETQYF. V is TRBV6-5 and J is TRBJ2-5, with 9 bases that match TRBD1. J lost 3 bases, V lost 5 bases, and 10 bases had no gene match. Germline CDR1 is MNHEY and CDR2 is SVGAGI. CDR3 length: 16 amino acids.

This clonotype has at least ten counts. With the library built for alpha chains, this beta chain is off target and its frequency is not meaningful. The V and J genes are TRBV4-2 and TRBJ1-2; a possible D gene is TRBD1 (6 bases). Germline V lookup: CDR1 LGHNA, CDR2 YNFKEQ. Between the trimmed V and J ends, which lost 2 bases and 4 bases, there was a span of 20 bases. The CDR3 is 17 amino acids. The CDR3 coding sequence is TGTGCCAGCAGCCAACCCACGGACAGTCTGGGATCCTATGGCTACACCTTC. This gives the protein CASSQPTDSLGSYGYTF.

This clonotype is termed medium-sized. Since the library was made to target alpha chains, this beta chain is a stray read and its abundance is not meaningful. CDR3 amino acids: CASSSGTGSYNEQFF. The CDR3 region has the DNA TGCGCCAGCAGCTCCGGGACAGGGTCCTACAATGAGCAGTTCTTC. V is TRBV5-1 and J is TRBJ2-1; 9 nucleotides agree with TRBD1. The CDR3 covers 15 residues. CDR1 is SGHRS and CDR2 is YFSETQ in the germline V gene. The J segment lost 1 base and the V segment lost 3 bases, leaving 2 bases of the junction unmatched.

Sample share makes this clonotype medium-sized. Found in a library prepared for alpha chains, this beta chain is an off-target read, and its abundance has little meaning. CDR3 sequence (DNA): TGCAGCGTTGGACAGAACACCGGGGAGCTGTTTTTT. It encodes CSVGQNTGELFF. V is TRBV29-1 and J is TRBJ2-2; D remains unclear. The CDR3 has 12 residues. V was trimmed by 4 bases and J by 1 base, leaving 4 bases between them. Germline V gives CDR1 SQVTM, CDR2 ANQGSEA.